This TCR beta chain was obtained from a study of cytotoxic CD8 clonotypes in ibrutinib-treated CLL. Study-wide results and caveats: At the start, clonality exceeded age-matched healthy donors and followed circulating CD8+ T-cell counts.

This clone was found a few times. What it binds is not known. TCR beta libraries used about 2 micrograms of genomic DNA from cryopreserved PBMCs. Germline V CDR1 and CDR2: SGHVS, FQNEAQ. The CDR3 contains 16 residues. The V and J ends lost 2 bases and 5 bases, in that order; junction bases with no gene match: 7. Measured with immunoSEQ multiplex PCR; TCRdb has only the in-frame clones, and not every one. Seen here are just over 65,000 clones, about two thirds observed once, and the top ten hold 5.7%. The sequence was obtained from a human donor with chronic lymphocytic leukemia. The sequenced sample was PBMCs, obtained after 12 months of ibrutinib treatment. The rearrangement joins TRBV7-8 to TRBJ1-5; 9 bases are a match to TRBD1. The CDR3 region is CASSLRGQGRDQPQHF. The CDR3 DNA sequence: TGTGCCAGCAGCTTAAGGGGACAGGGAAGGGATCAGCCCCAGCATTTT.